This T cell receptor (beta chain) is from a study of blood T cell repertoires in COVID-19. Whole-study context: Samples came from the United States, Italy and Spain, spanning acute and convalescent COVID-19. T cells, B-cell-depleted T cells, or PBMCs provided the cDNA or gDNA that served as material.

Germline assignment: CDR1 SGHTS and CDR2 YDEGEE. The CDR3 has 15 amino acids. V trimming: 4 bases; J trimming: 3 bases; junction bases outside the gene matches: 3. Study members were between about 18 and 95 years old and lived in approximately 25 US regions. Researchers sorted participants into cohorts using their self-reported clinical history. Sequencing was performed with immunoSEQ multiplex PCR; in TCRdb, only in-frame clones are kept and a portion is missing. The data contain 230,000 or so clones, about 91% of them singletons. J is TRBJ2-1 and V is TRBV5-8, with 11 bases aligning to TRBD1. The clonotype originates from a woman aged 45-60 years with acute COVID-19. Sequenced input: PBMCs or T cells enriched from blood (not recorded which). CDR3 coding DNA: TGTGCCAGCAGCCCGGGACAGGGGGACTACAATGAGCAGTTCTTC. This encodes CASSPGQGDYNEQFF.